This TCR beta chain derives from a study of blood T cell repertoires in COVID-19. In the study overall: Researchers got acute and convalescent COVID-19 samples from the United States, Italy and Spain.

Measured with immunoSEQ multiplex PCR; TCRdb has only the in-frame clones, and not every one. Among about 60,000 clones listed, approximately 80% were seen once. Germline CDR1 and CDR2: SQVTM and ANQGSEA. This CDR3 comprises 11 residues. V dropped 6 bases and J dropped 7; count of bases not matched to a gene: 4. This TCR was recovered from a man under 40 with COVID-19, enrolled during active disease. Sequencing was performed on peripheral blood. J is TRBJ1-1 and V is TRBV29-1; 8 bases fit TRBD1. The CDR3: CSVAGQGEAFF. The CDR3 nucleotides are TGCAGCGTAGCCGGACAGGGTGAAGCTTTCTTT.